The 13 T cell receptor beta chains below come from one sample, sequenced in a study of radiotherapy plus CTLA-4 blockade in lung cancer. Sequenced by immunoSEQ multiplex PCR; TCRdb stores in-frame clones only, minus some. There are about 80,000 clones in the sample; about 84% occur only once, and approximately 0.81% lies in the top ten. The material sequenced was peripheral blood, taken from a patient treated with radiotherapy plus ipilimumab. The receptors shown here come from a human donor with non-small cell lung cancer who had stable disease on radiotherapy plus ipilimumab.

This clone was seen just once. The rearrangement joins TRBV6-1 to TRBJ1-5, with D possibly TRBD1 on 5 matching bases. Trimming took off 3 bases at V and 4 bases at J, with 16 bases between the two ends. Germline CDR1 is MNHNS and CDR2 is SASEGT. The CDR3 loop spans 16 amino acids. The CDR3 bases are TGTGCCAGCAGTGAGTCGGGGCAAGGGTTTAATCAGCCCCAGCATTTT. Its translation is CASSESGQGFNQPQHF.

At least ten counts were recorded for this clone. The chain recombines TRBV19 with TRBJ1-2; possible D gene TRBD1, 6 bases. V lost 6 bases and J lost 4, with 18 bases in between. The CDR3 runs to 15 residues. CDR1 is LNHDA and CDR2 is SQIVND in the germline V gene (reference sequence). The CDR3, as DNA: TGTGCCAGTAGGAACTCGGGCGGGGGGCCCTATGGCTACACCTTC. Translating gives CASRNSGGGPYGYTF.

This chain connects TRBV4-1 to TRBJ1-2, with D maybe TRBD1 (5 bases). The germline gives CDR1 MGHRA, CDR2 YSYEKL. This CDR3 has 15 residues. Trimming cost V 1 base and J 3 bases, with 12 bases left between them. For the CDR3, the DNA is TGCGCCAGCAGCCAAGGCAGGGCCGGGGACTATGGCTACACCTTC. Amino acids: CASSQGRAGDYGYTF.

The genes are TRBV7-8 and TRBJ2-7; D ambiguous. Trimming removed 3 bases from V and 5 bases from J, with 14 bases in between. There are 14 residues in the CDR3. Per germline, CDR1 SGHVS and CDR2 FQNEAQ. In DNA form, the CDR3 reads TGTGCCAGCAGCTTCGGGCAAGCTCTCGACGAGCAGTACTTC. It translates to CASSFGQALDEQYF.

The genes are TRBV19 and TRBJ2-7; D possibly corresponds to TRBD1 (5 bases). Trimming pared 3 bases from V and 3 bases from J, leaving 9 bases between. Germline V gives CDR1 LNHDA, CDR2 SQIVND (reference sequence). The CDR3 runs 13 residues. The CDR3 protein is CASSIFDSYEQYF. The CDR3 coding sequence is TGTGCCAGTAGTATTTTCGACAGCTACGAGCAGTACTTC.

This chain joins TRBV19 and TRBJ1-2; 9 nucleotides align to TRBD1. Germline loops: CDR1 LNHDA, CDR2 SQIVND (reference sequence). After removal of 3 bases from V and 5 bases from J, the junction contained 10 bases not matched to a gene. CDR3 length equals 16 residues. CDR3 in DNA: TGTGCCAGTAGTATGTCGGGACAGGGTTCCAGGTATGGCTACACCTTC. Translating gives CASSMSGQGSRYGYTF.

The chain combines TRBV10-3 with TRBJ2-3; the D gene is possibly TRBD2 (6 bases). CDR3 length: 11 amino acids. CDR1 is ENHRY and CDR2 is SYGVKD in the germline V gene. The V gene lost 10 bases and the J gene lost 4 bases, with 9 bases spanning the gap. The DNA of the CDR3 is TGTGCCACGACGGGGGCAGATACGCAGTATTTT. Translating gives CATTGADTQYF.

The chain's CDR3 is CASSEAGTGVQVQYF. As DNA, the CDR3 is TGTGCCAGCAGTGAAGCCGGGACAGGGGTTCAGGTGCAGTACTTC. The chain is built from TRBV2 and TRBJ2-7, with 10 bases lining up with TRBD1. V trimming: 0 bases; J trimming: 9 bases; junction bases outside the gene matches: 8. The CDR3 is made up of 15 amino acids. CDR1 SNHLY and CDR2 FYNNEI come from the germline V gene.

The rearrangement links TRBV5-1 to TRBJ2-1; 11 bases are shared with TRBD2. CDR3 length: 15 amino acids. Per the germline V gene, CDR1 is SGHRS and CDR2 is YFSETQ. Trimming took 7 bases from V and 10 from J; bases not matched to a gene: 13. The CDR3: CASASIAGGITEQFF. DNA of the CDR3: TGCGCCAGCGCGTCAATAGCGGGAGGGATCACAGAGCAGTTCTTC.

This chain links TRBV5-1 with TRBJ2-7; no reliable D call. Trimming removed 4 bases from V and 3 bases from J, with 17 bases in between. CDR3 size: 15 residues. CDR1 and CDR2 (germline): SGHRS, YFSETQ. The CDR3 DNA follows: TGCGCCAGCAGCCCCGACCCTCTGGTCTTCTACGAGCAGTACTTC. Translation gives CASSPDPLVFYEQYF.

This clone was seen once. The J gene is TRBJ1-1, the V gene TRBV5-4; D gene unclear. The germline CDR1 and CDR2 sequences are SGHNT and YYREEE (reference sequence). V was shortened by 4 bases and J by 0 bases, with 10 bases between the two germline ends. CDR3 size: 14 residues. CDR3 region: CASSQGNLNTEAFF. For the CDR3, the DNA is TGTGCCAGCAGCCAAGGAAACCTGAACACTGAAGCTTTCTTT.

The gene calls are TRBV6-7 and TRBJ1-5; D perhaps matches TRBD1 (6 bases). TRBV6-7 is classed as an ORF, of uncertain function. This CDR3 is 19 amino acids long. V was trimmed by 0 bases and J by 5 bases, leaving 23 bases between them. The CDR3 reads CASSYSTQLGQYPHQPQHF. The CDR3 DNA reads TGTGCCAGCAGTTACTCGACCCAACTCGGACAGTACCCTCATCAGCCCCAGCATTTT.

This chain links TRBV4-1 with TRBJ1-2, with 7 positions matching TRBD1. The CDR3 extends over 15 amino acids. Looked up from germline, CDR1 is MGHRA and CDR2 is YSYEKL. V lost 4 bases, J lost 2 bases, and 7 bases stayed unmatched. This chain's CDR3 is CASSPDRATNYGYTF. For the CDR3, the DNA is TGCGCCAGCAGCCCCGACAGGGCCACGAACTATGGCTACACCTTC.